This is a list of T cell receptor beta chains from one sample in a study of T and B cells in COVID-19 patients. MiXCR was run by TCRdb on the multiplex PCR reads, yielding one entry per CDR3 protein. The sample yields about 15,000 distinct CDR3 sequences, under 30% seen once. The sample taken for sequencing was blood. These receptors originate from a human donor who had recovered from COVID-19. Both conserved end residues are part of each CDR3.

>TRBV27
CASSVLGEQFF
>TRBV7-6
CASSLGTHRGGGEQFF
>TRBV11-3
CASSLRLGTGELFF
>TRBV7-2
CASSLMSSYEQYF
>TRBV12-3/TRBV12-4
CASSSRARGGYTF
>TRBV12-3/TRBV12-4
CASSQHESSYEQYF
>TRBV19
CASSIRGQTQYF
>TRBV19
CASTPQGRNTIYF
>TRBV30
CAWSGGTTLEPQHF
>TRBV11-3
CASSAVENSYNEQFF
>TRBV6-6
CASSERAGSQLNYGYTF
>TRBV15
CATSRDWSYEQYF
>TRBV27
CASSSSVGTAIYGYTF
>TRBV19
CATQGRSGANVLTF
>TRBV29-1
CSVGGAYRETQYF
>TRBV6-5
CASSYLGRGLMAEAFF
>TRBV19
CASSRSRGTEAFF
>TRBV19
CASSRDRNTEAFF
>TRBV30
CASRTSNEKLFF
>TRBV7-2
CASSLGARVNTEAFF
>TRBV30
CAWSPQAPGPQHF
>TRBV18
CASSPPEVFDTEAFF
>TRBV13
CASSSGLSPLTGNTIYF
>TRBV6-5
CASSGLSGANVLTF
>TRBV4-3
CASSQDLAGAPETQYF
>TRBV29-1
CSVEAQGGTTQYF
>TRBV29-1
CSVLLTVNTEAFF
>TRBV6-2/TRBV6-3
CASSYRGNEQFF
>TRBV6-2/TRBV6-3
CASSYLRTGESYNSPLHF
>TRBV11-3
CASRFEGRTNYGYTF
>TRBV30
CAWSEGHRWRYF
>TRBV18
CASSPTQYEQYF
>TRBV30
CAWSPGQGRSYEQYF
>TRBV18
CASSLQGAWSEKLFF
>TRBV30
CAWSVGALGGKLFF
>TRBV6-6
CASSYGGLAGVGGELFF
>TRBV7-9
CAFPLTGRRITGELFF
>TRBV27
CASSLRPPGQGTYGYTF
>TRBV11-3
CASSLHNLNTEAFF
>TRBV19
CASSIQGYPLTYGYTF
>TRBV11-1
CASSLGGLSTDTQYF
>TRBV4-3
CASSQATRTGEAFF
>TRBV5-6
CASSLDSGYTSTDTQYF
>TRBV12-3/TRBV12-4
CASRAGVISYNEQFF
>TRBV6-2/TRBV6-3
CASTLWAVNTGELFF
>TRBV18
CASSPGPERVYEQYF
>TRBV30
CAWSVQGRASLEAFF
>TRBV28
CASGSNSGNTIYF
>TRBV27
CASSFRPSTEAFF
>TRBV12-3/TRBV12-4
CASSSPSQRGDTLTETQYF
>TRBV6-5
CASSIPWASGRALRVNEQYF
>TRBV5-6
CASSWGVKSSNTEAFF